The rows below give T cell receptor beta chains drawn from one sample of a study of cytomegalovirus exposure and HLA in healthy donors. Data came from immunoSEQ multiplex PCR; TCRdb stores just in-frame clones and leaves some out. The table includes roughly 130,000 clones, roughly three quarters detected once. Source material: PBMCs. These receptors all come from a female donor in good health and CMV-seronegative. The CDR3 runs from the conserved cysteine through the conserved F or W. The order of the fields is J gene, D gene, clone size, V gene, CDR3 protein, CDR3 DNA. A D gene is named only where the DNA matches it firmly. The size entry is marked missing in some rows and otherwise reads once, few, many or a size class.

j_call: TRBJ2-1; d_call: TRBD2; clone_size: -; v_call: TRBV6-5; cdr3_aa: CASSLTSGYNEQFF; cdr3_nt: TGTGCCAGCAGTTTGACTAGCGGGTACAATGAGCAGTTCTTC
j_call: TRBJ2-1; d_call: TRBD2; clone_size: few; v_call: TRBV6-1; cdr3_aa: CASSETFTSDEQFF; cdr3_nt: TGTGCCAGCAGTGAAACCTTCACTAGCGATGAGCAGTTCTTC
j_call: TRBJ1-1; d_call: TRBD1; clone_size: -; v_call: TRBV6-5; cdr3_aa: CASSTGGVSTEAFF; cdr3_nt: TGTGCCAGCAGTACAGGGGGCGTGAGCACTGAAGCTTTCTTT
j_call: TRBJ2-1; d_call: TRBD2; clone_size: few; v_call: TRBV6-4; cdr3_aa: CASSPLAGEGNEQFF; cdr3_nt: TGTGCCAGCAGCCCACTAGCGGGAGAGGGAAATGAGCAGTTCTTC
j_call: TRBJ2-7; d_call: TRBD1; clone_size: -; v_call: TRBV7-2; cdr3_aa: CASRTGGNVGEQYF; cdr3_nt: TGTGCCAGCAGGACAGGGGGCAATGTAGGCGAGCAGTACTTC
j_call: TRBJ2-7; d_call: TRBD2; clone_size: -; v_call: TRBV4-3; cdr3_aa: CASSQDVAGVSSYEQYF; cdr3_nt: TGCGCCAGCAGCCAAGATGTGGCGGGGGTGAGCTCCTACGAGCAGTACTTC
j_call: TRBJ2-2; d_call: TRBD2; clone_size: -; v_call: TRBV28; cdr3_aa: CASSRGGTGELFF; cdr3_nt: TGTGCCAGCAGCCGCGGGGGGACCGGGGAGCTGTTTTTT
j_call: TRBJ1-2; d_call: -; clone_size: -; v_call: TRBV7-9; cdr3_aa: CASSLPRTVNYGYTF; cdr3_nt: TGTGCCAGCAGCCTCCCCCGGACAGTAAACTATGGCTACACCTTC
j_call: TRBJ1-1; d_call: TRBD1; clone_size: -; v_call: TRBV10-3; cdr3_aa: CAISRTGTDLGAFF; cdr3_nt: TGTGCCATCAGCAGGACAGGGACGGACCTAGGGGCTTTCTTT
j_call: TRBJ1-6; d_call: -; clone_size: -; v_call: TRBV5-1; cdr3_aa: CASRPGTSNSPLHF; cdr3_nt: TGCGCCAGCAGACCCGGGACATCTAATTCACCCCTCCACTTT
j_call: TRBJ1-1; d_call: -; clone_size: -; v_call: TRBV7-2; cdr3_aa: CASRARAGLDTEAFF; cdr3_nt: TGTGCCAGCAGGGCTAGGGCGGGGTTGGACACTGAAGCTTTCTTT
j_call: TRBJ1-5; d_call: TRBD1; clone_size: -; v_call: TRBV28; cdr3_aa: CASRTGAQPQHF; cdr3_nt: TGTGCCAGCAGGACAGGGGCTCAGCCCCAGCATTTT
j_call: TRBJ2-3; d_call: -; clone_size: -; v_call: TRBV29-1; cdr3_aa: CSVEVGWAGEMNTQYF; cdr3_nt: TGCAGCGTTGAAGTAGGTTGGGCAGGGGAGATGAATACGCAGTATTTT